The sequence of this TCR beta chain was determined in a study of control samples from healthy donors and cancer patients. This clone came up a few times. Trimming shortened V by 1 base and J by 1 base, and 10 bases separated the two germline ends. Germline values: CDR1 SEHNR, CDR2 FQNEAQ (reference sequence). CDR3 length equals 15 residues. The assay was immunoSEQ multiplex PCR, and TCRdb's table has in-frame clones only and misses some. This table holds roughly 120,000 clones, 88% found once. Sequenced input: PBMCs. V gene TRBV7-9 combines with J gene TRBJ1-1; D is ambiguous. This clonotype was obtained from a woman aged 60-75 years with lung cancer. CDR3 amino acids: CASSLGQPENTEAFF. The CDR3 DNA reads as TGTGCCAGCAGCTTAGGTCAGCCAGAGAACACTGAAGCTTTCTTT.